This T cell receptor beta chain was captured in a study of blood T cells in healthy people across ages (dated by TCRdb to about 2015). About the study as a whole: In model experiments, roughly one uniquely barcoded TCR beta cDNA molecule per two T cells was captured by template switching. The donors were split into four age groups: young (average about 16 years), middle-aged (about 40), aged (over 55) and long-lived (roughly 77). To track age-related changes in TCR beta repertoire diversity, the study relied on deep sequencing normalized with unique cDNA molecular identifiers. For two donors (one aged 18 to 29 and one aged 80 or older), the study analyzed two additional independent replicas of 1 million unique cDNA reads from the same blood draw.

The library was generated by 5' RACE. Sequencing relied on an Illumina HiSeq 2500. A second 7 to 11 cycle PCR used a sample-barcoded 5' primer and a J-beta primer mix. A unique molecular identifier was introduced onto each TCR beta cDNA molecule by a template-switch 5' adaptor carrying 12 random nucleotides. Each sample yielded at least 3 million CDR3-containing paired-end reads. The Mint cDNA synthesis kit, primed by a TRBC-specific oligonucleotide, was used to synthesize first-strand cDNA from all RNA. After uracil-DNA glycosylase treatment, a first 18-cycle PCR used universal primers M1SS and BC2_uni_R on all cDNA. Under the source paper's analysis protocol: Normalization of each sample was performed by random selection of 1 million high-quality reads, each carrying a distinct molecular identifier. Instead of being binned into consensus sequences, reads with shared molecular identifiers were discarded. MiTCR, run with a Q25 quality threshold and the strictest error-elimination algorithm, handled CDR3 identification, clonotype clustering and error correction. Lower-bound total TCR beta diversity was estimated with a nonparametric unseen species model using Euler transformation. Starting from the raw public reads, TCRdb applied fastp trimming at Q25, assembled clones with MiXCR and retained in-frame beta chains. Rows merge per CDR3 protein into single entries with the most common DNA and genes. These V and J calls are TCRdb output, not the study's own analysis. This sample has about 570,000 distinct CDR3 sequences in its table, and about 29% of those were observed once. 3% to 4.5% of the sample is held by the ten biggest clonotypes.

As regards this clonotype: What this receptor recognizes is not known. No base-level quality is on record; no much larger clone is a single base apart.

Findings and caveats that apply to the study as a whole: Observed TCR beta diversity per million T cells fell roughly linearly with age, and a significant reduction was already apparent by age roughly 40. Estimates of total diversity based on one million sequenced T cells were regarded as lower bounds and as underestimates. A strong correlation was found between observed TCR beta diversity and the percentage of naive T cells measured by flow cytometry. The CMV infection status of donors was not known, potentially confounding age-related changes in expanded clonotypes. The long-lived group showed more naive CD4+ T cells, fewer expanded clones and increased TCR diversity than the aged group, suggesting age selection. Bulk unsorted PBMC profiling prevented conclusive comparison of naive and antigen-experienced compartments.

The donors were under 40 Caucasian individuals from Russia, aged 6 to 90 years, who were systemically healthy. Ten milliliters of peripheral blood were drawn from each donor into EDTA-treated Vacutainer tubes. Ficoll-Paque density-gradient centrifugation was used to isolate PBMCs, with at least 6.5 million per sample. Total RNA, at least 6 micrograms per sample, was extracted from PBMCs with Trizol reagent. Naive CD45RAhigh/CD27high T cell percentages were measured by flow cytometry on a PBMC aliquot from every donor. The CDR3 holds 15 amino acids from the cysteine to the phenylalanine. The DNA shown is the 45-base CDR3, in frame from base 1. V and J lose 4 bases and 3 bases, and a span of 13 bases separates them. These data also formed part of another study, on T cells of mothers and their children. Taken from the second paper: Donors were nine systemically healthy Caucasian individuals: three mothers and their six children. cDNA synthesis consumed the entire amount of extracted RNA, loaded at around 1.4 ug RNA in each 15 ul reaction. In the second PCR, the M1S primer added sample barcodes and 2-4 random nucleotides. Over 9 million TCR beta CDR3 reads came from each mother, compared with approximately 3 million reads from each child. TCR recombination output is similarly shaped by thymic selection in related and unrelated pairs, with a minor effect exerted by inherited differences. Normalized repertoire overlap was always slightly but never significantly higher in related than unrelated mother-child pairs. Persistent microchimeric T cell clones were not detected, at a sensitivity of around 99 clones per million clonotypes. To look for features that set related mother-child pairs apart from unrelated individuals, the researchers ran deep NGS to compare the TCR beta repertoires of mothers and children. Mothers averaged roughly 36 +/- 4 years of age and children averaged about 10 +/- 4 years. After adapter ligation was performed with NEBNext reagents, the libraries were sequenced on an Illumina HiSeq 2000 with 100+100 nt paired-end reads. To prevent cross-contamination, the mother and child libraries were prepared a month apart and were sequenced in separate runs. For each donor, between about 450,000 and 2,300,000 distinct TCR beta clonotypes were identified. Naive TCR beta clonotypes were estimated from low-frequency clonotypes matched to each donor's FACS-determined naive share, without sorting.

The sequence links TRBV12-3 or TRBV12-4 to TRBJ2-4, with a tentative D gene TRBD2 over 5 matching bases. The sequencing input was blood. This receptor was obtained from a boy between 2 and 10 years old in good health. This receptor carries the CDR3 CASSSRGTGKNIQYF. The nucleotides are TGTGCCAGCAGTTCACGGGGAACTGGCAAAAACATTCAGTACTTC.